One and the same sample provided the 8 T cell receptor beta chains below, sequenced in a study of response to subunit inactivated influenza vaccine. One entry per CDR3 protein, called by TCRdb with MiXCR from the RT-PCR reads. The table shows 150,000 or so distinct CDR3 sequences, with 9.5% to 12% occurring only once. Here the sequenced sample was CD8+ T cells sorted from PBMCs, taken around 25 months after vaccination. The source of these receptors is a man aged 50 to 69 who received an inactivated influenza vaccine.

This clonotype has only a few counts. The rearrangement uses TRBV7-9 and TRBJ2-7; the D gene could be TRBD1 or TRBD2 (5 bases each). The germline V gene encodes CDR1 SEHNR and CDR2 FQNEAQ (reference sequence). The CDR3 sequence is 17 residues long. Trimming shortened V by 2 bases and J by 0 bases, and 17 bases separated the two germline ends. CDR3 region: CASSLPLTGTFSYEQYF. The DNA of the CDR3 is TGTGCCAGCAGCTTACCCTTAACGGGGACCTTCTCCTACGAGCAGTACTTC. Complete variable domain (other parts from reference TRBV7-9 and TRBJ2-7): DTGVSQNPRHKITKRGQNVTFRCDPISEHNRLYWYRQTLGQGPEFLTYFQNEAQLEKSRLLSDRFSAERPKGSFSTLEIQRTEQGDSAMYLCASSLPLTGTFSYEQYFGPGTRLTVT.

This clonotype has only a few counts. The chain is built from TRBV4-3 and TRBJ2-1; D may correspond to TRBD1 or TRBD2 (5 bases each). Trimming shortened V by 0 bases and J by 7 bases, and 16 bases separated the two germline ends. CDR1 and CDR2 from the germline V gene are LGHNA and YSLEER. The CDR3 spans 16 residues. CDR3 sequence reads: CASSQDLIGTLNEQFF. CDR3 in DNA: TGCGCCAGCAGCCAAGATTTGATAGGGACCCTAAATGAGCAGTTCTTC.

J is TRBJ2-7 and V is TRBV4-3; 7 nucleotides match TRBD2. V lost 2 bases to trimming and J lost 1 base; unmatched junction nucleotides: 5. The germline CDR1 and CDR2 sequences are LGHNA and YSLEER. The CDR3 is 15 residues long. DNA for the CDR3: TGCGCCAGCAGCCAATTCGGCGGGGGATCCTACGAGCAGTACTTC. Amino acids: CASSQFGGGSYEQYF.

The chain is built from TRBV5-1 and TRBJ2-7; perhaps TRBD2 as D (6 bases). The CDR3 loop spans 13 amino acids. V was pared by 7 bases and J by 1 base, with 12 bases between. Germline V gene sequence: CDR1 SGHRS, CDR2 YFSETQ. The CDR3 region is CASHHGGSYEQYF. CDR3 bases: TGCGCCAGCCATCATGGGGGGTCCTACGAGCAGTACTTC.

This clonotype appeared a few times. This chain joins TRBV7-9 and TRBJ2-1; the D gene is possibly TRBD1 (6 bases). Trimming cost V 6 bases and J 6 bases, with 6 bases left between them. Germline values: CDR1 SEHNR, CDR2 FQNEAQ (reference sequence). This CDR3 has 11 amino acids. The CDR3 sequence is CASRGANEQFF. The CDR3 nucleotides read TGTGCCAGCAGGGGGGCCAATGAGCAGTTCTTC.

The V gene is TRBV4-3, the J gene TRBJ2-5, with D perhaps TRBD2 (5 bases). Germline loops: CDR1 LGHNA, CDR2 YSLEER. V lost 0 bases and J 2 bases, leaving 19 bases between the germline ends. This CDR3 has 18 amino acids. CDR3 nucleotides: TGCGCCAGCAGCCAAGATCGAGGGAGCACGTCTCAGCAAGAGACCCAGTACTTC. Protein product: CASSQDRGSTSQQETQYF.

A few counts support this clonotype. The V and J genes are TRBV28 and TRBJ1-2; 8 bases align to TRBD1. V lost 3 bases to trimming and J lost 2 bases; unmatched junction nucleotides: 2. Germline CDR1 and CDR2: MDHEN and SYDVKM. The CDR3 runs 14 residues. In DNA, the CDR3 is TGTGCCAGCAGTTTCAGGGGGCAAAACTATGGCTACACCTTC. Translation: CASSFRGQNYGYTF.

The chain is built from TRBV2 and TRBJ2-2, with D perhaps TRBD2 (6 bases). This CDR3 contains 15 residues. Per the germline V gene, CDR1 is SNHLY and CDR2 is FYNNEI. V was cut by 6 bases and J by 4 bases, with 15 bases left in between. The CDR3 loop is CASRESRGGTGELFF. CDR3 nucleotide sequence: TGTGCCAGCAGGGAATCTCGGGGAGGCACCGGGGAGCTGTTTTTT.